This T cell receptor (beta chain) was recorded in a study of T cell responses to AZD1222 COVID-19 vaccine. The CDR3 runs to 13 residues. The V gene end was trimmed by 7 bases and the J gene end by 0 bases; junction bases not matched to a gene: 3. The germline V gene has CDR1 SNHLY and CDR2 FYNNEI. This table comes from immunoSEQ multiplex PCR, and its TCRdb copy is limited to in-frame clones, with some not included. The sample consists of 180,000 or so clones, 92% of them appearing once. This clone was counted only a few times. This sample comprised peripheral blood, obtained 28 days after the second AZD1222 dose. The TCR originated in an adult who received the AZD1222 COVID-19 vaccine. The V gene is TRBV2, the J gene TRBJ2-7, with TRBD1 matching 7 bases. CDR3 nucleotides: TGTGCCAGCATGGACAGGTTCTCCTACGAGCAGTACTTC. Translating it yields CASMDRFSYEQYF.